The present TCR beta chain was sequenced within a study of cytomegalovirus exposure and HLA in healthy donors. The PCR ran on 60 Vbeta and 13 Jbeta primers. Sequencing was performed with immunoSEQ multiplex PCR; in TCRdb, only in-frame clones are kept and a portion is missing. The sample includes 90,000 to 100,000 clones, roughly three quarters of them seen just once. Germline loops: CDR1 SGHDT, CDR2 YYEEEE. This CDR3 has 15 residues. V was clipped by 4 bases and J by 5 bases, with 16 bases between them. On this clone itself: The antigen is undetermined.

General study points: According to a later analysis, most TCR beta chains associated with CMV appeared HLA-restricted. Immune exposure information comprised only CMV serostatus. Researchers catalogued roughly 150 TCR beta chains as cytomegalovirus-associated. As a later analysis showed, a missense DCLRE1C variant was linked to trimming of TCR beta V- and J-genes.

The sequencing sample was made of PBMCs. This receptor was taken from a female donor in good health and CMV-seronegative. The chain combines TRBV5-6 with TRBJ1-5; a weak D match, TRBD1 (5 bases). CDR3 DNA sequence: TGTGCCAGCAGCCTAGGACGGGGGGGGTATCAGCCCCAGCATTTT. Its protein product is CASSLGRGGYQPQHF.